The clone carrying this T cell receptor (beta chain) was detected once. This CDR3 spans 17 amino acids. J lost 2 bases, V lost 4 bases, and 7 bases had no gene match. CDR1 and CDR2 from the germline V gene are LGHNA and YSLEER. Those who participated ranged in age from about 18 to 89 years and resided in about two dozen US areas. Clones were sequenced by immunoSEQ multiplex PCR, and TCRdb holds only the in-frame ones, with some missing. The table includes some 270,000 clones, around 86% detected once. This sample was included in a study of blood T cell repertoires in COVID-19. Material for sequencing was PBMCs or T cells enriched from blood (not recorded which). The genes are TRBV4-3 and TRBJ2-1, with 11 bases aligning to TRBD2. This TCR derives from a woman in her thirties or forties who had recovered from COVID-19. Here the CDR3 DNA reads TGCGCCAGCAGCCTAGGGGGACTAGCGGAAACCTACAATGAGCAGTTCTTC. Its translation is CASSLGGLAETYNEQFF.